The rows below give T cell receptor beta chains drawn from one sample of a study of graft-versus-host responses after intestinal transplantation. TCRdb keeps only in-frame clones here, not all; method: immunoSEQ multiplex PCR. Found here are about 99,000 clones, more than 85% of them singletons; the top ten hold 0.7% to 0.9%. These receptors lack a known antigen. The specimen comprised unstimulated CD4+ T cells sorted from spleen or lymph node cells, sampled before intestinal transplant. All receptors derive from a human donor who received an intestinal transplant. Each CDR3 is given with its conserved first and last residue. A D gene is named only where the DNA matches it firmly. Not every row has a clone size; where given, it reads once, few, many or a size class.

v_gene: TRBV29-1
abundance: -
d_gene: -
j_gene: TRBJ1-1
CDR3aa: CSAHPQGVTEAFF
CDR3nt: TGTAGCGCCCACCCACAGGGAGTCACTGAAGCTTTCTTT

v_gene: TRBV7-3
abundance: -
d_gene: TRBD1
j_gene: TRBJ2-7
CDR3aa: CASSLRHRDRGLGEQYF
CDR3nt: TGTGCCAGCAGCCTAAGACACCGGGACAGGGGATTAGGCGAGCAGTACTTC

v_gene: TRBV9
abundance: -
d_gene: TRBD2
j_gene: TRBJ2-4
CDR3aa: CASSVGTRTKNIQYF
CDR3nt: TGTGCCAGCAGCGTGGGGACTAGAACCAAAAACATTCAGTACTTC

v_gene: TRBV30
abundance: few
d_gene: -
j_gene: TRBJ1-5
CDR3aa: CAWGLPNQPQHF
CDR3nt: TGTGCCTGGGGACTTCCCAATCAGCCCCAGCATTTT

v_gene: TRBV5-1
abundance: -
d_gene: -
j_gene: TRBJ1-5
CDR3aa: CASRGGHQPQHF
CDR3nt: TGCGCCAGCAGGGGGGGGCATCAGCCCCAGCATTTT

v_gene: TRBV6-5
abundance: -
d_gene: TRBD1
j_gene: TRBJ2-7
CDR3aa: CASSYLRDRVYEQYF
CDR3nt: TGTGCCAGCAGTTACTTAAGGGACAGGGTCTACGAGCAGTACTTC

v_gene: TRBV6-5
abundance: -
d_gene: -
j_gene: TRBJ2-5
CDR3aa: CASTQSETQYF
CDR3nt: TGTGCCAGCACCCAAAGCGAGACCCAGTACTTC

v_gene: TRBV5-6
abundance: few
d_gene: -
j_gene: TRBJ2-1
CDR3aa: CASSSSAKQFF
CDR3nt: -

v_gene: TRBV7-3
abundance: -
d_gene: -
j_gene: TRBJ2-5
CDR3aa: CASPPGGGHYQETQYF
CDR3nt: TGTGCCAGCCCCCCAGGGGGGGGTCATTACCAAGAGACCCAGTACTTC

v_gene: TRBV6-5
abundance: -
d_gene: -
j_gene: TRBJ1-3
CDR3aa: CASSYGESSGNTIYF
CDR3nt: TGTGCCAGCAGTTACGGGGAGAGCTCTGGAAACACCATATATTTT

v_gene: TRBV25-1
abundance: -
d_gene: TRBD2
j_gene: TRBJ2-1
CDR3aa: CASSLGGGALWQFF
CDR3nt: TGTGCCAGCAGTCTCGGCGGGGGGGCCCTATGGCAGTTCTTC

v_gene: TRBV6-1
abundance: -
d_gene: -
j_gene: TRBJ1-6
CDR3aa: CASIALRASDSPLHF
CDR3nt: TGTGCCAGCATTGCACTTCGGGCATCCGATTCACCCCTCCACTTT

v_gene: TRBV5-6
abundance: -
d_gene: -
j_gene: TRBJ2-1
CDR3aa: CASSLEKGNEQFF
CDR3nt: TGTGCCAGCAGCTTGGAAAAGGGGAATGAGCAGTTCTTC

v_gene: TRBV10-3
abundance: -
d_gene: -
j_gene: TRBJ2-1
CDR3aa: CATYNNEQFF
CDR3nt: TGTGCCACCTATAACAATGAGCAGTTCTTC

v_gene: TRBV5-1
abundance: few
d_gene: -
j_gene: TRBJ2-7
CDR3aa: CASSLDGVSSYEQYF
CDR3nt: TGCGCCAGCAGCTTGGACGGGGTTAGCTCCTACGAGCAGTACTTC

v_gene: TRBV7-2
abundance: -
d_gene: -
j_gene: TRBJ1-5
CDR3aa: CASSLIAPGGNQPQHF
CDR3nt: TGTGCCAGCAGCTTAATAGCTCCAGGGGGCAATCAGCCCCAGCATTTT

v_gene: TRBV19
abundance: -
d_gene: -
j_gene: TRBJ2-7
CDR3aa: CASSRPGPLTYEQYF
CDR3nt: TGTGCCAGTAGTAGACCGGGACCCTTGACCTACGAGCAGTACTTC

v_gene: TRBV5-1
abundance: -
d_gene: -
j_gene: TRBJ1-1
CDR3aa: CASSSDRQAGTEAFF
CDR3nt: TGCGCCAGCAGTAGCGATAGACAGGCTGGCACTGAAGCTTTCTTT

v_gene: TRBV4-1
abundance: once
d_gene: -
j_gene: TRBJ1-1
CDR3aa: CASSLGKVRMNTEAFF
CDR3nt: TGCGCCAGCAGCCTTGGCAAGGTCAGAATGAACACTGAAGCTTTCTTT

v_gene: TRBV19
abundance: few
d_gene: -
j_gene: TRBJ1-1
CDR3aa: CASSIGNTEAFF
CDR3nt: TGTGCCAGTAGTATAGGGAACACTGAAGCTTTCTTT

v_gene: TRBV13
abundance: -
d_gene: TRBD1
j_gene: TRBJ2-1
CDR3aa: CASSLRDRTNEQFF
CDR3nt: TGTGCCAGCAGCCTCCGGGACAGGACAAATGAGCAGTTCTTC

v_gene: TRBV7-7
abundance: -
d_gene: TRBD2
j_gene: TRBJ2-5
CDR3aa: CASSSGLAEETQYF
CDR3nt: TGTGCCAGCAGCTCTGGACTAGCGGAAGAGACCCAGTACTTC

v_gene: TRBV5-6
abundance: once
d_gene: TRBD2
j_gene: TRBJ2-3
CDR3aa: CASSRGLAGGGSTDTQYF
CDR3nt: TGTGCCAGCAGCCGCGGACTAGCGGGGGGTGGTAGCACAGATACGCAGTATTTT

v_gene: TRBV4-1
abundance: -
d_gene: -
j_gene: TRBJ1-4
CDR3aa: CASGGGPWEKLFF
CDR3nt: TGCGCCAGCGGAGGGGGGCCTTGGGAAAAACTGTTTTTT

v_gene: TRBV5-1
abundance: -
d_gene: TRBD2
j_gene: TRBJ2-1
CDR3aa: CASSLAGGRAQNEQFF
CDR3nt: TGCGCCAGCAGCTTGGCCGGTGGGAGGGCCCAAAATGAGCAGTTCTTC

v_gene: TRBV18
abundance: -
d_gene: -
j_gene: TRBJ1-1
CDR3aa: CASSLIWRDRPEAFF
CDR3nt: TGTGCCAGCTCACTAATATGGCGGGATAGACCTGAAGCTTTCTTT

v_gene: TRBV5-5
abundance: -
d_gene: -
j_gene: TRBJ2-7
CDR3aa: CASSPVAQRTYEQYF
CDR3nt: TGTGCCAGCAGCCCGGTCGCACAGCGGACCTACGAGCAGTACTTC

v_gene: TRBV10-1
abundance: -
d_gene: -
j_gene: TRBJ2-1
CDR3aa: CASSEIRGSYNEQFF
CDR3nt: TGCGCCAGCAGTGAAATAAGGGGGTCCTACAATGAGCAGTTCTTC

v_gene: TRBV27
abundance: -
d_gene: -
j_gene: TRBJ1-4
CDR3aa: CAIPRREDEKLFF
CDR3nt: TGTGCCATCCCACGACGGGAGGATGAAAAACTGTTTTTT

v_gene: TRBV19
abundance: -
d_gene: -
j_gene: TRBJ1-2
CDR3aa: CASSIGGGRSNYGYTF
CDR3nt: TGTGCCAGTAGTATAGGCGGTGGGAGGAGCAACTATGGCTACACCTTC

v_gene: TRBV10-3
abundance: -
d_gene: -
j_gene: TRBJ2-2
CDR3aa: CATEGFENTGELFF
CDR3nt: TGTGCCACCGAAGGGTTTGAGAACACCGGGGAGCTGTTTTTT

v_gene: TRBV7-9
abundance: -
d_gene: -
j_gene: TRBJ2-7
CDR3aa: CASSLVGTPLTYEQYF
CDR3nt: TGTGCCAGCAGCTTAGTTGGGACTCCTCTTACCTACGAGCAGTACTTC

v_gene: TRBV7-9
abundance: -
d_gene: -
j_gene: TRBJ1-6
CDR3aa: CASSLQGNSPLHF
CDR3nt: TGTGCCAGCAGCTTACAGGGTAATTCACCCCTCCACTTT

v_gene: TRBV19
abundance: -
d_gene: TRBD1
j_gene: TRBJ2-5
CDR3aa: CASSRTGVLETQYF
CDR3nt: TGTGCCAGTAGCAGGACAGGGGTTTTGGAGACCCAGTACTTC

v_gene: TRBV9
abundance: -
d_gene: TRBD2
j_gene: TRBJ2-5
CDR3aa: CASSVGSGRGQETQYF
CDR3nt: TGTGCCAGCAGCGTAGGTAGCGGGAGGGGACAAGAGACCCAGTACTTC

v_gene: TRBV12-5
abundance: -
d_gene: TRBD1
j_gene: TRBJ1-2
CDR3aa: CASGFRTGPIYYGYTF
CDR3nt: TGTGCTAGTGGTTTCCGGACAGGACCGATTTACTATGGCTACACCTTC

v_gene: TRBV4-2
abundance: -
d_gene: -
j_gene: TRBJ1-3
CDR3aa: CASSQAWDSGNTIYF
CDR3nt: TGTGCCAGCAGCCAAGCGTGGGACTCTGGAAACACCATATATTTT

v_gene: TRBV25-1
abundance: once
d_gene: TRBD1
j_gene: TRBJ1-1
CDR3aa: CASSRQGQAFF
CDR3nt: TGTGCCAGCAGTAGACAGGGCCAAGCTTTCTTT

v_gene: TRBV7-9
abundance: -
d_gene: -
j_gene: TRBJ2-1
CDR3aa: CASSTPRGRSLPNEQFF
CDR3nt: TGTGCCAGCAGCACCCCCCGGGGCAGGAGCTTACCCAATGAGCAGTTCTTC

v_gene: TRBV6-1
abundance: once
d_gene: -
j_gene: TRBJ2-7
CDR3aa: CASSDPIKRTSYEQYF
CDR3nt: TGTGCCAGCAGTGACCCGATTAAAAGGACCTCCTACGAGCAGTACTTC

v_gene: TRBV2
abundance: -
d_gene: TRBD1
j_gene: TRBJ1-1
CDR3aa: CASSNRDRNTEAFF
CDR3nt: TGTGCCAGCAGCAACCGGGACAGGAACACTGAAGCTTTCTTT

v_gene: TRBV5-1
abundance: -
d_gene: TRBD1
j_gene: TRBJ2-5
CDR3aa: CASSLAGGQETQYF
CDR3nt: TGCGCCAGCAGCTTGGCAGGGGGCCAGGAGACCCAGTACTTC

v_gene: TRBV6-1
abundance: once
d_gene: -
j_gene: TRBJ1-2
CDR3aa: CASSVFRANYGYTF
CDR3nt: TGTGCCAGCAGTGTTTTTAGGGCTAACTATGGCTACACCTTC

v_gene: TRBV18
abundance: -
d_gene: -
j_gene: TRBJ2-3
CDR3aa: CASSPPRDTQYF
CDR3nt: TGTGCCAGCTCACCACCCAGGGATACGCAGTATTTT

v_gene: TRBV7-5
abundance: -
d_gene: -
j_gene: TRBJ2-3
CDR3aa: CVRSWDSSTDTQYF
CDR3nt: TGTGTCAGAAGCTGGGACTCTAGCACAGATACGCAGTATTTT

v_gene: TRBV2
abundance: -
d_gene: -
j_gene: TRBJ2-7
CDR3aa: CASRTGYSYEQYF
CDR3nt: TGTGCCAGCAGAACAGGGTACTCCTACGAGCAGTACTTC

v_gene: TRBV5-4
abundance: once
d_gene: -
j_gene: TRBJ2-7
CDR3aa: CASSLAYGYEQYF
CDR3nt: TGTGCCAGCAGCTTGGCGTACGGGTACGAGCAGTACTTC

v_gene: TRBV29-1
abundance: -
d_gene: -
j_gene: TRBJ2-7
CDR3aa: CGVGLLADYEQYF
CDR3nt: TGCGGCGTTGGTTTACTAGCAGACTACGAGCAGTACTTC

v_gene: TRBV18
abundance: once
d_gene: TRBD1
j_gene: TRBJ2-4
CDR3aa: CASSPGVVPGGAKNIQYF
CDR3nt: TGTGCCAGCTCACCGGGCGTCGTACCAGGGGGAGCCAAAAACATTCAGTACTTC

v_gene: TRBV28
abundance: -
d_gene: -
j_gene: TRBJ1-2
CDR3aa: CASSLQGGYTF
CDR3nt: TGTGCCAGCAGTTTACAGGGTGGCTACACCTTC

v_gene: TRBV5-4
abundance: -
d_gene: TRBD1
j_gene: TRBJ1-1
CDR3aa: CASSRDRNTEAFF
CDR3nt: TGTGCCAGCAGCAGGGACAGGAACACTGAAGCTTTCTTT

v_gene: TRBV6-1
abundance: -
d_gene: -
j_gene: TRBJ2-5
CDR3aa: CASSSGPARTQYF
CDR3nt: TGTGCCAGCAGTTCCGGACCCGCGCGGACCCAGTACTTC

v_gene: TRBV7-6
abundance: -
d_gene: TRBD1
j_gene: TRBJ2-2
CDR3aa: CASSLVRPGQLSTGELFF
CDR3nt: TGTGCCAGCAGCTTAGTAAGACCGGGACAGCTAAGCACCGGGGAGCTGTTTTTT

v_gene: TRBV14
abundance: -
d_gene: TRBD2
j_gene: TRBJ2-1
CDR3aa: CASSHYPGLAGAGANEQFF
CDR3nt: TGTGCCAGCAGCCACTACCCGGGACTAGCGGGGGCCGGGGCCAATGAGCAGTTCTTC

v_gene: TRBV23-1
abundance: -
d_gene: -
j_gene: TRBJ1-3
CDR3aa: CASRGNTIYF
CDR3nt: TGCGCCAGCAGGGGAAACACCATATATTTT